Each of the 16 T cell receptor beta chains below was sequenced from the same sample in a study of human T cells and chemical hapten exposure. Time point reported: patch test 2, 6 weeks after DPC sensitization. Treatment reported: therapeutic diphenylcyclopropenone sensitization with weekly scalp DPC. TCRdb re-derived calls from the RACE reads in MiXCR, one entry per CDR3 protein. The sample has approximately 350,000 distinct CDR3 sequences, about 6% seen once. Sequenced here: whole blood, sampled in connection with sensitization to the hapten diphenylcyclopropenone (DPC). Receptors originate from a woman under 30 with alopecia areata. Some clones in this sample may be carry-over from other donors' samples.

The table lists this clonotype with a few counts. The genes are TRBV14 and TRBJ1-2, with D possibly being TRBD1 (5 bases). V was cut by 4 bases and J by 10 bases, with 22 bases left in between. CDR1 is SGHDN, CDR2 FVKESK, per germline. The CDR3 spans 15 residues. DNA of the CDR3: TGTGCCAGCAGCCTACCAGGGTCCGTTTTTCGGGACTACACCTTC. Translated: CASSLPGSVFRDYTF.

The chain employs TRBV20-1 and TRBJ1-5; 8 bases match TRBD1. Germline values: CDR1 DFQATT, CDR2 SNEGSKA (reference sequence). J gave up 4 bases and V 1 base, and 6 bases lay outside the gene matches. This CDR3 contains 15 residues. The DNA of the CDR3 is TGCAGTGCTAGAGCCGGGACAGGCCTGAATCAGCCCCAGCATTTT. Encoded protein: CSARAGTGLNQPQHF.

The V gene is TRBV6-6, the J gene TRBJ2-3, with D hard to call. This CDR3 spans 12 amino acids. V lost 5 bases, J lost 6 bases, and 9 bases lay in between. Germline CDR1 MNHNY, CDR2 SVGAGI (reference sequence). CDR3 in DNA: TGTGCCAGCAGTGGGTCTTCGGATACGCAGTATTTT. Translated, it gives CASSGSSDTQYF.

This clonotype has at least ten counts. The genes are TRBV5-1 and TRBJ1-5, with D unclear. The CDR3 consists of 13 residues. V lost 4 bases and J lost 5, with 10 bases in between. From germline, CDR1 is SGHRS and CDR2 YFSETQ. CDR3 region: CASSPGSDQPQHF. The CDR3 DNA reads as TGCGCCAGCAGCCCCGGGTCAGATCAGCCCCAGCATTTT.

This clonotype was seen many times. The chain couples TRBV5-4 to TRBJ1-1; 8 bases align to TRBD1. The CDR3 runs 15 residues. V was pared by 3 bases and J by 0 bases, with 4 bases of the junction left unmatched. The V gene's germline CDR1 is SGHNT and CDR2 YYREEE (reference sequence). CDR3 in DNA: TGTGCCAGCAGCTCTAACAGGGGGATGAACACTGAAGCTTTCTTT. It yields the protein CASSSNRGMNTEAFF.

This clonotype has a count of ten or more. The V and J genes are TRBV5-1 and TRBJ2-5; possible D gene TRBD1, 6 bases. The CDR3 loop spans 14 amino acids. Germline loops: CDR1 SGHRS, CDR2 YFSETQ. Trimming shortened V by 0 bases and J by 1 base, and 7 bases separated the two germline ends. Here the CDR3 reads CASSLGTAQETQYF. The CDR3, as DNA: TGCGCCAGCAGCTTGGGGACAGCCCAAGAGACCCAGTACTTC.

This clonotype was detected ten times or more. V gene TRBV12-3 or TRBV12-4 combines with J gene TRBJ1-2; tentative D call: TRBD1 (5 bases). This CDR3 is built from 14 residues. Deletions cut 0 bases from V and 2 bases from J, with 7 bases between. CDR3 residues: CASSLADRNYGYTF. CDR3 sequence (DNA): TGTGCCAGCAGTTTAGCTGACAGAAACTATGGCTACACCTTC.

This clonotype showed up just a few times. The chain is built from TRBV15 and TRBJ2-7; 7 positions agree with TRBD1. From germline, CDR1 is LNHNV and CDR2 YYDKDF (reference sequence). V lost 0 bases, J lost 5 bases, and 4 bases stayed unmatched. The CDR3 runs to 14 residues. The CDR3 nucleotides are TGTGCCACCAGCAGAGAAGGGACAGTAGACGAGCAGTACTTC. Translation: CATSREGTVDEQYF.

This clonotype appeared a few times. The V call is TRBV9, the J call TRBJ2-2; no definite D call. The CDR3 is made up of 15 amino acids. V shed 0 bases and J shed 1 base, with 7 bases lying between them. Per germline, CDR1 SGDLS and CDR2 YYNGEE. The CDR3 region has the DNA TGTGCCAGCAGCGTAGCTTCGGGGAACACCGGGGAGCTGTTTTTT. Translation gives CASSVASGNTGELFF.

The chain recombines TRBV20-1 with TRBJ2-7; D unresolved. Germline CDR1 DFQATT, CDR2 SNEGSKA (reference sequence). V shed 3 bases and J shed 5 bases, with 11 bases lying between them. The CDR3 spans 12 residues. The CDR3, as DNA: TGCAGTGCTAGTTGGGGAACGGACGAGCAGTACTTC. Amino acid sequence: CSASWGTDEQYF.

This clonotype showed up many times. This sequence joins TRBV11-2 and TRBJ2-7; 8 bases are shared with TRBD1. There are 16 residues in the CDR3. CDR1 is SGHAT and CDR2 is FQNNGV in the germline V gene. V dropped 5 bases and J dropped 5; count of bases not matched to a gene: 14. The CDR3 sequence is CASSPPSTGGRNEQYF. CDR3 bases: TGTGCCAGCAGCCCCCCCAGCACAGGGGGGCGGAACGAGCAGTACTTC.

This clonotype occurred many times. V is TRBV27 and J is TRBJ2-7; D may correspond to TRBD1 or TRBD2 (5 bases each). The CDR3 is 13 residues long. The germline V gene encodes CDR1 MNHEY and CDR2 SMNVEV (reference sequence). The V end was cut by 3 bases, the J end by 2 bases, with 8 bases between. CDR3 protein: CASSLGTPYEQYF. CDR3 nucleotide sequence: TGTGCCAGCAGTTTGGGGACCCCCTACGAGCAGTACTTC.

This clonotype was seen ten or more times. The rearrangement joins TRBV6-2 or TRBV6-3 to TRBJ2-3; TRBD2 is a possible D gene (6 bases). V was cut by 6 bases and J by 6 bases, with 19 bases left in between. This CDR3 region has 15 residues. CDR1 is MNHEY and CDR2 is SVGEGT in the germline V gene. In DNA form, the CDR3 reads TGTGCCAGCAGACCCCACAGCGGGTACGGGGATACGCAGTATTTT. This codes for CASRPHSGYGDTQYF.

Ten or more counts support this clonotype. This chain links TRBV4-1 with TRBJ1-4; D is undetermined. Deletions cut 1 base from V and 0 bases from J, with 15 bases between. CDR3 length: 18 amino acids. CDR1 and CDR2 (germline): MGHRA, YSYEKL. CDR3 in DNA: TGCGCCAGCAGCCAAGGAAGGGCCAGGCACTCAACTAATGAAAAACTGTTTTTT. As protein: CASSQGRARHSTNEKLFF.

This clonotype was picked up many times. The CDR3 is CASSSPGGLGVIYEQYF. The CDR3, as DNA: TGTGCCAGCAGCTCTCCAGGGGGTCTTGGGGTAATCTACGAGCAGTACTTC. V and J are TRBV7-9 and TRBJ2-7; 7 bases match TRBD1. Germline assignment: CDR1 SEHNR and CDR2 FQNEAQ (reference sequence). The J segment lost 3 bases and the V segment lost 4 bases, leaving 15 bases of the junction unmatched. This CDR3 spans 17 amino acids.

The chain links TRBV10-3 to TRBJ2-5; no reliable D call. CDR3 length: 11 residues. Trimming removed 11 bases from V and 2 bases from J, with 9 bases in between. In germline, CDR1 is ENHRY, CDR2 SYGVKD. The chain's CDR3 is CASGPQETQYF. CDR3 DNA sequence: TGTGCCTCAGGACCGCAAGAGACCCAGTACTTC.